The sequence of this TCR beta chain was determined in a study of metastatic and nonmetastatic thyroid tumors. This clone was detected many times. The CDR3 totals 14 residues. Per germline, CDR1 SGHRS and CDR2 YFSETQ. The V gene lost 7 bases and the J gene lost 5 bases, with 18 bases spanning the gap. MiXCR was used by TCRdb to re-call the PCR reads. This sample yields 43,000 or so clones, of which 15% to 20% are seen a single time; 22% belongs to the top ten. Treatment of any kind had been given to no patient before thyroid surgery. This TCR was recovered from a female donor with papillary thyroid cancer or a benign thyroid nodule (not recorded which). Some clones in this sample may be carry-over from other donors' samples. This chain connects TRBV5-1 to TRBJ2-5; weak D call: TRBD2 (6 bases). The sequenced sample was blood. The CDR3 nucleotides read TGCGCCAGCGCACATTGGGCAGGAGGGGAGACCCAGTACTTC. As protein: CASAHWAGGETQYF.